Reported below is one T cell receptor (beta chain). The antigen remains undetermined. Regarding donors, all were healthy bone marrow donors. These data belong to a study of cytomegalovirus exposure and HLA in healthy donors. Study outcomes and limitations: The only immune exposure information that was available was CMV serostatus.

The PCR made use of 60 Vbeta and 13 Jbeta primers. Generated by immunoSEQ multiplex PCR, the TCRdb table keeps only in-frame clones and is missing some. The sample contains roughly 190,000 clones, about an eighth of which appear only once. The sequenced sample was PBMCs. The sequence derives from a man in his fifties or sixties in good health and CMV-seropositive.

Here the CDR3 reads CASSQSPPDRAHEKLFF. The CDR3 DNA reads as TGCGCCAGCAGCCAATCCCCTCCGGACAGGGCCCATGAAAAACTGTTTTTT. The chain recombines TRBV4-3 with TRBJ1-4; 8 positions match TRBD1. Trimming cost V 2 bases and J 6 bases; bases outside gene matches: 11. The CDR3 has 17 residues. Germline assignment: CDR1 LGHNA and CDR2 YSLEER.